The entry below describes one T cell receptor beta chain. Antigen: not known. These data originate in a study of T cells after yellow fever vaccination. On the study more broadly: SMART-Seq v4 Ultra Low Input handled preparation of low-cell-number fractions. Study-level points and caveats: Faster peaking, at day 5 versus 15, marked a secondary response that was weaker.

TCRdb processed the 5' RACE reads anew with MiXCR; each CDR3 protein has one entry. Altogether a few hundred thousand distinct CDR3 sequences are present, around 19% being singletons, with the ten largest covering about a sixth. The V end was cut by 3 bases, the J end by 2 bases, with 13 bases between. Germline CDR1 reads SGHRS; CDR2 reads YFSETQ. This CDR3 has 15 amino acids. This clonotype originated in a man younger than 30 who received the YFV17D yellow fever vaccine. The chain combines TRBV5-1 with TRBJ2-3, with D possibly being TRBD1 (5 bases). Here the sequenced sample was PBMCs, taken before the yellow fever booster vaccination. The CDR3 sequence: CASSSAGISTDTQYF. CDR3 bases: TGCGCCAGCAGCTCAGCAGGGATTTCCACAGATACGCAGTATTTT.